The T cell receptor beta chain under discussion was sequenced for a study of cytomegalovirus exposure and HLA in healthy donors. Some clones are missing from TCRdb's copy, which holds only in-frame ones; the method was immunoSEQ multiplex PCR. Here the sample spans over 250,000 clones, 70% to 90% being singletons. Study-level findings and limits: It was found in a later analysis that first-cohort TCR clusters tended to co-occur in the 90 to 150 validation repertoires. High specificity and sensitivity for cytomegalovirus status were reported for the classifier. Researchers counted 164 TCR beta chains as cytomegalovirus-associated.

Trimming took off 8 bases at V and 6 bases at J, with 14 bases between the two ends. Germline V CDR1 and CDR2: SNHLY, FYNNEI. The CDR3 spans 12 residues. Comment on this clone: Its target is unknown.

The chain links TRBV2 to TRBJ2-7, with D hard to call. The TCR was taken from a woman aged 18-29 years in good health and CMV-seronegative. The material sequenced was PBMCs. The CDR3 sequence is CASLTLRGEQYF. The CDR3 bases are TGTGCCAGCCTAACCCTCCGTGGCGAGCAGTACTTC. The full variable domain, rest sourced from reference TRBV2 and TRBJ2-7, is EPEVTQTPSHQVTQMGQEVILRCVPISNHLYFYWYRQILGQKVEFLVSFYNNEISEKSEIFDDQFSVERPDGSNFTLKIRSTKLEDSAMYFCASLTLRGEQYFGPGTRLTVT.